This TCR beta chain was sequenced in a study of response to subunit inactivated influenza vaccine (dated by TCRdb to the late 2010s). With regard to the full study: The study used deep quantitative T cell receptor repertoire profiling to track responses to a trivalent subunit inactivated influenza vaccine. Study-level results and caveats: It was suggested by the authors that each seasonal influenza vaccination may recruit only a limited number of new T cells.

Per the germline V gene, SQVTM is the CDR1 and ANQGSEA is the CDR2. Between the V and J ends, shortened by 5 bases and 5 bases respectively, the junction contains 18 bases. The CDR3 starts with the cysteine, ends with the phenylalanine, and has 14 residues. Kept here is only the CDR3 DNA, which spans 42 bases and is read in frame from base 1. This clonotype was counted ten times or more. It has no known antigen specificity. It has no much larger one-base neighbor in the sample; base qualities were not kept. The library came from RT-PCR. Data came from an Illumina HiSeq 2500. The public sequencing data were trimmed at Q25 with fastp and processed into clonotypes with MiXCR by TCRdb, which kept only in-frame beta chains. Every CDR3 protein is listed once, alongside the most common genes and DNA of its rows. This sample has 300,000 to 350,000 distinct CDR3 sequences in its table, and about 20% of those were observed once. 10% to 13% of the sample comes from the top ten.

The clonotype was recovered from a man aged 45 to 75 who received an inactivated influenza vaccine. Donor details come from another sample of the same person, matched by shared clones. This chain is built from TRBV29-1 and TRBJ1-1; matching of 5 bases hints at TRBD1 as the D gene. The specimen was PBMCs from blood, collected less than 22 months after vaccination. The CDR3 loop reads CSVRLGQGGTEAFF. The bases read TGCAGCGTTCGGTTAGGGCAGGGAGGGACTGAAGCTTTCTTT.